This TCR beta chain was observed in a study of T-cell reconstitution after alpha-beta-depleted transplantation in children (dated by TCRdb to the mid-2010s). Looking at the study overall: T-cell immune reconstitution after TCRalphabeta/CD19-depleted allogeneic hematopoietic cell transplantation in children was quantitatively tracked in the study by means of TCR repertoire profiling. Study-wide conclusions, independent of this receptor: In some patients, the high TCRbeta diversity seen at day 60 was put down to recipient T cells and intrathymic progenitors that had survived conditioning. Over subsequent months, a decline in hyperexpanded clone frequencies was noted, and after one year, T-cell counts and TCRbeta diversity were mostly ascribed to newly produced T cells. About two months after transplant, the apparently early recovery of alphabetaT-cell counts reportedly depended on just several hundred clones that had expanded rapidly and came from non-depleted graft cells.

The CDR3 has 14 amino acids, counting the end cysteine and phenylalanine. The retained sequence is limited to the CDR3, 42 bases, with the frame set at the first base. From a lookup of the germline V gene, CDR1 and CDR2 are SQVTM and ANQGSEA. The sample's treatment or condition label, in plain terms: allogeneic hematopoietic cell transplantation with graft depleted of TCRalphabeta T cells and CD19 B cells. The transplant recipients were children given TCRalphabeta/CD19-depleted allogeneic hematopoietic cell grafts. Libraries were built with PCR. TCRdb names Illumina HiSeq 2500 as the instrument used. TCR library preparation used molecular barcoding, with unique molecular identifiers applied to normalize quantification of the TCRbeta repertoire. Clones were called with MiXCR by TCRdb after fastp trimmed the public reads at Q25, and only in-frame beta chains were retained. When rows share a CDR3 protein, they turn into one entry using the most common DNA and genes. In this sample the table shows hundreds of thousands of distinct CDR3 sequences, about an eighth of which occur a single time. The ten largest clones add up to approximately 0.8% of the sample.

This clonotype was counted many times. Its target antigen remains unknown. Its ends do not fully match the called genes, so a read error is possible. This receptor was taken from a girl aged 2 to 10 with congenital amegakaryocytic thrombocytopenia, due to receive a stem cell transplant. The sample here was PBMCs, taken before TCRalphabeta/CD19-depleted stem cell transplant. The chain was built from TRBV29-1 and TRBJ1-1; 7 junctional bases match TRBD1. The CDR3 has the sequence CSVEVQGWDTEAFF. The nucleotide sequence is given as TGCAGCGTAGAAGTACAGGGGTGGGACACTGAAGCTTTCTTT.